This TCR beta chain came from a study of T cell clones after liver transplantation. Study overall: TCRbeta sequencing after a pre-transplant mixed lymphocyte reaction identified graft-donor-reactive clones, later tracked in post-transplant blood. Study-level findings and limits: Donor-reactive sequences fell more than third party-reactive ones, suggesting partial deletion.

Per germline, CDR1 SGHNT and CDR2 YYREEE (reference sequence). The CDR3 length is 12 residues. Trimming stripped 2 bases from V and 3 bases from J, with 5 bases between. Turning to this clone: The antigen is undetermined.

Some clones are missing from TCRdb's copy, which holds only in-frame ones; the method was immunoSEQ multiplex PCR. The sample lists around 71,000 clones, 75% to 90% seen once, with about 0.79% in the top ten. Sequenced here: CD4+ T cells from blood, sampled 12 months after liver transplant. This chain uses TRBV5-4 with TRBJ1-1; D gene unclear. This sequence originates from a human patient who received a liver transplant. T cells may partly derive from the graft donor. CDR3 sequence: CASSFRDTEAFF. The CDR3 region has the DNA TGTGCCAGCAGCTTCCGGGACACTGAAGCTTTCTTT. The entire variable domain, with the rest obtained from reference TRBV5-4 and TRBJ1-1, is as follows: ETGVTQSPTHLIKTRGQQVTLRCSSQSGHNTVSWYQQALGQGPQFIFQYYREEENGRGNFPPRFSGLQFPNYSSELNVNALELDDSALYLCASSFRDTEAFFGQGTRLTVV.